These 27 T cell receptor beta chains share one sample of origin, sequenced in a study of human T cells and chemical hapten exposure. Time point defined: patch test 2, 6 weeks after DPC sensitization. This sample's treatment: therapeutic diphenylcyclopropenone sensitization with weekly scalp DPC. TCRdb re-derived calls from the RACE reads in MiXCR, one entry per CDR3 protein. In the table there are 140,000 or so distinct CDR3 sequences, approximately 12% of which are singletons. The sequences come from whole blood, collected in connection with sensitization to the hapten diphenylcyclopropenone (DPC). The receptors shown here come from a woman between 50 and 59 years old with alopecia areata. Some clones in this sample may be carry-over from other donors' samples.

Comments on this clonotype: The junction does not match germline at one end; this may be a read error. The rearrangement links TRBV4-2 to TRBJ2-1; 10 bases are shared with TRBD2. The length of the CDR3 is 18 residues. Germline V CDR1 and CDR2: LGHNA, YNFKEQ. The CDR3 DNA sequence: TGTGCCAGCAGCCTTCGGGGGAGCGGGAGGGCCTCCAACAATGAGCAGTTCTTC. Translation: CASSLRGSGRASNNEQFF.

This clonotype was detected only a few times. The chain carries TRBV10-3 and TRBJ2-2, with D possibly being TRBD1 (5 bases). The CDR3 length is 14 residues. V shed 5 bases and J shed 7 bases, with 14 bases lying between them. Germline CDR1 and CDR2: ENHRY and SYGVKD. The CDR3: CAISPMDISGELFF. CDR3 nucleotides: TGTGCCATCAGTCCGATGGACATCAGCGGGGAGCTGTTTTTT.

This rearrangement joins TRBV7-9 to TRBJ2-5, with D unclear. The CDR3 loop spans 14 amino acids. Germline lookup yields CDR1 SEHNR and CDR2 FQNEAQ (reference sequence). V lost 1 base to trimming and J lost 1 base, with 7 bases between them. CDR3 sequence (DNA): TGTGCCAGCAGCTTAGGCCGGATCCAAGAGACCCAGTACTTC. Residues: CASSLGRIQETQYF.

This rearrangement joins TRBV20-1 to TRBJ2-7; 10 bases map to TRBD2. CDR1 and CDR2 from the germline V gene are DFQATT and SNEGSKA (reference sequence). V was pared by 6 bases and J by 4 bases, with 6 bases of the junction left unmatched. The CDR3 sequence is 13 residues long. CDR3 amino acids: CSAQGLAEYEQYF. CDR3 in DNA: TGCAGTGCCCAAGGACTAGCGGAGTACGAGCAGTACTTC.

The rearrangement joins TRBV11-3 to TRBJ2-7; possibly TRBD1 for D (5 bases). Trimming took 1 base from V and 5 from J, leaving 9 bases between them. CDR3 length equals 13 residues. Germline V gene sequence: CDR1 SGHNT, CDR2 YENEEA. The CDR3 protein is CASSLAAGNEQYF. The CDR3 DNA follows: TGTGCCAGCAGCTTAGCGGCAGGGAACGAGCAGTACTTC. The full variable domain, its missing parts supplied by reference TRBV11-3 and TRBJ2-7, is EAGVVQSPRYKIIEKKQPVAFWCNPISGHNTLYWYLQNLGQGPELLIRYENEEAVDDSQLPKDRFSAERLKGVDSTLKIQPAELGDSAVYLCASSLAAGNEQYFGPGTRLTVT.

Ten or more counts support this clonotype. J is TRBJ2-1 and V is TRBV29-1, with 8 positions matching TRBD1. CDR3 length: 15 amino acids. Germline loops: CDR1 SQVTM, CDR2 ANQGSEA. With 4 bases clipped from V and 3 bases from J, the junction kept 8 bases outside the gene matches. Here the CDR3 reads CSVGIRGQVYNEQFF. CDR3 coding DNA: TGCAGCGTTGGAATCAGGGGGCAAGTCTACAATGAGCAGTTCTTC.

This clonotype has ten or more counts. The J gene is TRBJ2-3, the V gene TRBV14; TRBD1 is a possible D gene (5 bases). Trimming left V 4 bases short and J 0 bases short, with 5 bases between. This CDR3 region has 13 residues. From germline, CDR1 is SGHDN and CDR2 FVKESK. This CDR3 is CASSRQSTDTQYF. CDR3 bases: TGTGCCAGCAGCCGACAGAGCACAGATACGCAGTATTTT.

The CDR3, as DNA: TGTGCCAGTAGGGACTTAGGGGGGAGGGCCGATGAGCAGTTCTTC. The encoded protein is CASRDLGGRADEQFF. The chain has TRBV19 and TRBJ2-1; D possibly corresponds to TRBD2 (7 bases). This CDR3 contains 15 residues. The V and J ends lost 6 bases and 8 bases respectively, with 20 bases between them. CDR1 is LNHDA and CDR2 is SQIVND in the germline V gene (reference sequence).

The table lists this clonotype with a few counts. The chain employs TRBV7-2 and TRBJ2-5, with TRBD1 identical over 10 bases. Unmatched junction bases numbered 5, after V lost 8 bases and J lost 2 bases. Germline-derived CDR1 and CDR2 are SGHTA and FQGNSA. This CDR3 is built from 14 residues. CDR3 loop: CASAQDRGQETQYF. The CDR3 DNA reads TGTGCCAGCGCCCAGGACAGGGGGCAAGAGACCCAGTACTTC.

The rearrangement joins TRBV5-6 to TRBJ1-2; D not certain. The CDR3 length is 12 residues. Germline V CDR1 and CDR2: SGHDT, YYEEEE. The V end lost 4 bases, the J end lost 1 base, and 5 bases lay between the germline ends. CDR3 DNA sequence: TGTGCCAGCAGCAGAGATAACTATGGCTACACCTTC. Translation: CASSRDNYGYTF.

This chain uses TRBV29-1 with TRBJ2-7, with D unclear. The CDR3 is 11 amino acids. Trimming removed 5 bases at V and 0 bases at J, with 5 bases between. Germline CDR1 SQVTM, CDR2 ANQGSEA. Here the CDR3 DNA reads TGCAGCGTTCTGGGCTCCTACGAGCAGTACTTC. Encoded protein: CSVLGSYEQYF.

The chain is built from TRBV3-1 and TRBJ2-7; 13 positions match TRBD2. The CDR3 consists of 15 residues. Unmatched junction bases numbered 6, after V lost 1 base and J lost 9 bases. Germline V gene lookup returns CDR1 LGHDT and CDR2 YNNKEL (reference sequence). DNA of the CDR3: TGTGCCAGCAGCCAAGGGACTAGCGGGAGTTTATGGCAGTACTTC. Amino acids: CASSQGTSGSLWQYF.

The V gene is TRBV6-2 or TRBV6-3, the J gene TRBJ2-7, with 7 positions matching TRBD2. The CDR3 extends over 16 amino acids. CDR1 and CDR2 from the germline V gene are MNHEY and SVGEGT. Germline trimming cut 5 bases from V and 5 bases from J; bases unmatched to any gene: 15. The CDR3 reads CASSQLLGRSPHEQYF. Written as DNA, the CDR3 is TGTGCCAGCAGTCAGCTTCTCGGGAGGAGCCCCCACGAGCAGTACTTC.

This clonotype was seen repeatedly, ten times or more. CDR3 amino acids: CASSPRRVTDTQYF. The CDR3 region has the DNA TGTGCCAGCAGCCCCAGACGGGTCACAGATACGCAGTATTTT. The V gene is TRBV3-1, the J gene TRBJ2-3; D gene uncertain. The CDR3 loop spans 14 amino acids. V was trimmed by 4 bases and J by 2 bases, leaving 10 bases between them. The germline CDR1 and CDR2 sequences are LGHDT and YNNKEL (reference sequence).

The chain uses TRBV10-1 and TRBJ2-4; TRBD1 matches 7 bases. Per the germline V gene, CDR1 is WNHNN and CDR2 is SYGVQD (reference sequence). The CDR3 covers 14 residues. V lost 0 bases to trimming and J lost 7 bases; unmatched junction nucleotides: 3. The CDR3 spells CASSESKGANIQYF. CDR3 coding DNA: TGCGCCAGCAGTGAGTCGAAGGGGGCGAACATTCAGTACTTC.

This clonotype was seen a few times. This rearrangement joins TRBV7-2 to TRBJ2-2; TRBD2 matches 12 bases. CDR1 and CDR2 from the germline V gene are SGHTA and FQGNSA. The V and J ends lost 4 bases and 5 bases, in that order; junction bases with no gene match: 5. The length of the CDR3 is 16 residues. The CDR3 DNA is TGTGCCAGCAGCTCCCCTAGCGGGAGGGGGACCGGGGAGCTGTTTTTT. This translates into CASSSPSGRGTGELFF.

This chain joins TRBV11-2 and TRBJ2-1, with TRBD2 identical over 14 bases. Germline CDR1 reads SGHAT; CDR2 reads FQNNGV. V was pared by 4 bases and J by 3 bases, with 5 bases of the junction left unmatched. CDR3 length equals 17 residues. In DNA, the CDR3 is TGTGCCAGCAGCTCGGGACTAGCGGGAGTAGGCTACAATGAGCAGTTCTTC. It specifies CASSSGLAGVGYNEQFF.

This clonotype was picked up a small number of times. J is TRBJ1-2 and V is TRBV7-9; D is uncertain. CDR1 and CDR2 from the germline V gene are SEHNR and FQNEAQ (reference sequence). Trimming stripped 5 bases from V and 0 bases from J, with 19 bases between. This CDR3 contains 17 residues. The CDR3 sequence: CASSPSPLVEANYGYTF. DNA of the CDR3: TGTGCCAGCAGCCCGTCCCCTCTAGTCGAGGCTAACTATGGCTACACCTTC. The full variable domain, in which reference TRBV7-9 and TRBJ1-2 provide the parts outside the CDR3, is DTGVSQNPRHKITKRGQNVTFRCDPISEHNRLYWYRQTLGQGPEFLTYFQNEAQLEKSRLLSDRFSAERPKGSFSTLEIQRTEQGDSAMYLCASSPSPLVEANYGYTFGSGTRLTVV.

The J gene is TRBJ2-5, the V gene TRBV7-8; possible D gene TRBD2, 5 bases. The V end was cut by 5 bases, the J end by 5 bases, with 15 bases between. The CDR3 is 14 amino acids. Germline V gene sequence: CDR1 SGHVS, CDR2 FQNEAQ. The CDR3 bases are TGTGCCAGCAGCCCGCATGGACGCGGGGAGACCCAGTACTTC. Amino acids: CASSPHGRGETQYF.

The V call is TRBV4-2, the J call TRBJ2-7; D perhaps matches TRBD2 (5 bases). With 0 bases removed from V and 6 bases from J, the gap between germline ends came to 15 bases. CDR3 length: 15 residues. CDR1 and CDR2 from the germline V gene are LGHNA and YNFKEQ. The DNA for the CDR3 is TGTGCCAGCAGCCAAGAAGAACTAGTGGTGGGCGAGCAGTACTTC. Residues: CASSQEELVVGEQYF.

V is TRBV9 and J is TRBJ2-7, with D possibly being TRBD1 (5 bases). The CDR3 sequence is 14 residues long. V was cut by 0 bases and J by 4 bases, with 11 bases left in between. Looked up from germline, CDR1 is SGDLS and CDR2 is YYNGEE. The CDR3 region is CASSVALGVYEQYF. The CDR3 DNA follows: TGTGCCAGCAGCGTAGCTTTAGGGGTATACGAGCAGTACTTC.

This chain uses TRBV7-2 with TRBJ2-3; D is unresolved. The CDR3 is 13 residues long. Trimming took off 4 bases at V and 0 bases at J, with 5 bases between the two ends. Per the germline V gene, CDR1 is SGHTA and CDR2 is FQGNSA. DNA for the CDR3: TGTGCCAGCAGCTACGACAGCACAGATACGCAGTATTTT. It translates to CASSYDSTDTQYF. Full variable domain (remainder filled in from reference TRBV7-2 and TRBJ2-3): GAGVSQSPSNKVTEKGKDVELRCDPISGHTALYWYRQSLGQGLEFLIYFQGNSAPDKSGLPSDRFSAERTGGSVSTLTIQRTQQEDSAVYLCASSYDSTDTQYFGPGTRLTVL.

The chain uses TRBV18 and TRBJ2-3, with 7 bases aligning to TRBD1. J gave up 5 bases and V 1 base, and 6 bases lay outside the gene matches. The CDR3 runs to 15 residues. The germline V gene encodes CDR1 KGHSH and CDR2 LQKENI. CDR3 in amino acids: CASSPRDSQRDTQYF. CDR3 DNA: TGTGCCAGCTCACCACGGGACAGTCAAAGAGATACGCAGTATTTT.

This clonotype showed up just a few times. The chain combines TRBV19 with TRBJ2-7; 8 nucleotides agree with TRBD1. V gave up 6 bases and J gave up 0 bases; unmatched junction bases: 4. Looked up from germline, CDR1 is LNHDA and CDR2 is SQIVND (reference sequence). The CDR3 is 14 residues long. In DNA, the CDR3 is TGTGCCAGTAGCCCGGGACAGGTCTCCTACGAGCAGTACTTC. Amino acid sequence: CASSPGQVSYEQYF.

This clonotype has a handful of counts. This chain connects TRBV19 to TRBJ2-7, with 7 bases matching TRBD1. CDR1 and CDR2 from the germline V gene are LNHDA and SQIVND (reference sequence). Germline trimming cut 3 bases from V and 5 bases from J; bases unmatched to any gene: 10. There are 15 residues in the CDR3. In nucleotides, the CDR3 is TGTGCCAGTAGTATCCGGGCGCAGGGGGTGAACGAGCAGTACTTC. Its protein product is CASSIRAQGVNEQYF.

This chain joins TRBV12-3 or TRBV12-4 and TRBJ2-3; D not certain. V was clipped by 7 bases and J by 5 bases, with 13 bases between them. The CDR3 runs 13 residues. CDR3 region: CASTLGSEDTQYF. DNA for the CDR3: TGTGCCAGCACCCTCGGGTCGGAAGATACGCAGTATTTT.

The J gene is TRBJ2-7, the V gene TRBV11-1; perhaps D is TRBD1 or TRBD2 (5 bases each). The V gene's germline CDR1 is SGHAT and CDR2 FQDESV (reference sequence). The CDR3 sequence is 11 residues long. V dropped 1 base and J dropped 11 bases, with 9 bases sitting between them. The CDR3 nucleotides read TGTGCCAGCAGCTTAGGGATGGGGGAGTACTTC. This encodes CASSLGMGEYF.